These 23 T cell receptor beta chains were sequenced from one sample in a study of vaccination and CD4 T cells after COVID-19. Their specific antigens are unknown. Cultured CD4+ T cell DNA was sequenced using the Oncomine TCR Beta short-read assay. In TCRdb, the PCR reads were re-called with MiXCR into one record per CDR3 protein. The repertoire consists of roughly 9,800 distinct CDR3 sequences, with approximately 57% occurring once and the leading ten covering roughly a quarter. Sample treatment: roughly 10-day PBMC culture with coronavirus spike peptide pools or control peptides (ViraFEST assay). The sample taken for sequencing was CD4+ T cells from blood, cultured in vitro. These receptors were obtained from a human donor who had recovered from COVID-19.

The chain links TRBV27 to TRBJ2-7, with unresolved D. V was shortened by 3 bases and J by 4 bases, with 13 bases between the two germline ends. Germline V CDR1 and CDR2: MNHEY, SMNVEV (reference sequence). The CDR3 is 14 residues long. The CDR3 loop reads CASSFRWNRYEQYF. The CDR3 nucleotides are TGTGCCAGCAGTTTTCGGTGGAATCGGTACGAGCAGTACTTC.

The chain couples TRBV10-3 to TRBJ2-5; 12 bases are a match to TRBD1. Trimming removed 5 bases from V and 5 bases from J; junction bases left unmatched: 6. The CDR3 length is 15 residues. CDR1 is ENHRY, CDR2 SYGVKD, per germline. CDR3: CAISMGQGALETQYF. CDR3 sequence (DNA): TGTGCCATCAGTATGGGACAGGGGGCCCTTGAGACCCAGTACTTC.

The chain uses TRBV15 and TRBJ1-1; D uncertain. With 0 bases removed from V and 0 bases from J, the gap between germline ends came to 11 bases. This CDR3 region has 16 residues. From germline, CDR1 is LNHNV and CDR2 YYDKDF (reference sequence). The CDR3 is CATSRDFASLNTEAFF. The CDR3 nucleotides are TGTGCCACCAGCAGAGATTTTGCCAGCTTGAACACTGAAGCTTTCTTT.

J is TRBJ2-5 and V is TRBV6-5; 8 nucleotides line up with TRBD2. Germline V gene sequence: CDR1 MNHEY, CDR2 SVGAGI. J gave up 2 bases and V 0 bases, and 5 bases lay outside the gene matches. This CDR3 contains 16 residues. CDR3 DNA sequence: TGTGCCAGCAGTTACTCACTGCGGGGGGAACAAGAGACCCAGTACTTC. Protein: CASSYSLRGEQETQYF.

The CDR3 region has the DNA TGTGCCAGCAGAAATAGCGGGGCAAGCACAGATACGCAGTATTTT. Its translation: CASRNSGASTDTQYF. The chain uses TRBV6-1 and TRBJ2-3; 8 positions agree with TRBD2. The CDR3 extends over 15 amino acids. V gave up 6 bases and J gave up 0 bases; unmatched junction bases: 5. The germline CDR1 and CDR2 sequences are MNHNS and SASEGT.

J is TRBJ1-5 and V is TRBV7-9; tentative D call: TRBD1 (6 bases). The ends were cut back, 6 bases at V and 2 bases at J, with 17 bases in the middle. Germline CDR1 reads SEHNR; CDR2 reads FQNEAQ (reference sequence). This CDR3 is 16 amino acids long. CDR3 loop: CASSPIQGNGNQPQHF. The CDR3, as DNA: TGTGCCAGCAGTCCAATACAGGGAAATGGCAATCAGCCCCAGCATTTT.

The chain carries TRBV20-1 and TRBJ2-1; no clear D gene. Germline V gene lookup returns CDR1 DFQATT and CDR2 SNEGSKA (reference sequence). Deletions cut 1 base from V and 9 bases from J, with 10 bases between. The CDR3 sequence is 12 residues long. In nucleotides, the CDR3 is TGCAGTGCTAGAGCAGTAGGTAGTGAGCAGTTCTTC. Its translation: CSARAVGSEQFF.

The genes are TRBV6-5 and TRBJ1-2; perhaps TRBD1 as D (6 bases). Germline CDR1 MNHEY, CDR2 SVGAGI. V lost 4 bases to trimming and J lost 7 bases, with 16 bases between them. This CDR3 comprises 14 residues. CDR3 amino acids: CASSSNGGGGGYTF. The CDR3 region has the DNA TGTGCCAGCAGTTCAAACGGGGGCGGCGGTGGCTACACCTTC.

This chain uses TRBV7-2 with TRBJ2-1; 9 nucleotides match TRBD2. CDR1 SGHTA and CDR2 FQGNSA come from the germline V gene. Trimming took 3 bases from V and 6 from J; bases not matched to a gene: 9. The CDR3 runs to 16 residues. For the CDR3, the DNA is TGTGCCAGCAGCTTTGCAGGGCTAGCGGGAATCAATGAGCAGTTCTTC. This encodes CASSFAGLAGINEQFF.

The chain recombines TRBV20-1 with TRBJ2-5, with 7 positions matching TRBD2. Losses at the gene ends were 7 bases for V and 4 bases for J; bases not matched to a gene: 9. The CDR3 consists of 13 residues. Germline V gives CDR1 DFQATT, CDR2 SNEGSKA (reference sequence). DNA of the CDR3: TGCAGTGTGTCGGGGGGAGGGCGAGAGACCCAGTACTTC. It specifies CSVSGGGRETQYF.

The V and J genes are TRBV5-4 and TRBJ1-2; tentatively, D is TRBD1 (5 bases). Per the germline V gene, CDR1 is SGHNT and CDR2 is YYREEE (reference sequence). The CDR3 totals 15 residues. V was trimmed by 3 bases and J by 4 bases, leaving 16 bases between them. The CDR3 reads CASSSMGEALYGYTF. The CDR3 bases are TGTGCCAGCAGCTCAATGGGGGAGGCCCTCTATGGCTACACCTTC.

The J gene is TRBJ1-6, the V gene TRBV6-5; D is perhaps TRBD1 (5 bases). From germline, CDR1 is MNHEY and CDR2 SVGAGI. The CDR3 contains 15 residues. The ends were cut back, 2 bases at V and 8 bases at J, with 13 bases in the middle. CDR3 sequence (DNA): TGTGCCAGCAGTTACGTGGGGGGAGGAGATTCACCCCTCCACTTT. This translates into CASSYVGGGDSPLHF.

The chain recombines TRBV19 with TRBJ2-7; tentatively, D is TRBD1 or TRBD2 (6 bases each). The germline CDR1 and CDR2 sequences are LNHDA and SQIVND (reference sequence). The CDR3 totals 13 residues. Trimming cost V 5 bases and J 3 bases, with 11 bases left between them. CDR3 coding DNA: TGTGCCAGTAGTGCGGGACAACTCTACGAGCAGTACTTC. It codes for CASSAGQLYEQYF.

V is TRBV19 and J is TRBJ1-2, with TRBD1 matching over 7 bases. Losses at the gene ends were 3 bases for V and 3 bases for J; bases not matched to a gene: 4. CDR1 and CDR2 (germline): LNHDA, SQIVND (reference sequence). The CDR3 covers 14 residues. As DNA, the CDR3 is TGTGCCAGTAGTATGGGTGACAGGGACTATGGCTACACCTTC. This codes for CASSMGDRDYGYTF.

The gene calls are TRBV11-3 and TRBJ2-2; TRBD1 is a possible D gene (6 bases). This CDR3 has 15 amino acids. The V and J ends lost 3 bases and 0 bases respectively, with 8 bases between them. The germline gives CDR1 SGHNT, CDR2 YENEEA. DNA for the CDR3: TGTGCCAGCAGCTTTAGGACAGCGAACACCGGGGAGCTGTTTTTT. Encoded protein: CASSFRTANTGELFF.

This clonotype was counted a few times. The chain links TRBV7-2 to TRBJ1-1; unclear D gene. Germline values: CDR1 SGHTA, CDR2 FQGNSA. This CDR3 comprises 14 residues. V was pared by 3 bases and J by 1 base, with 9 bases between. The CDR3 here is CASSFSRQNTEAFF. The CDR3 nucleotides read TGTGCCAGCAGCTTTTCCAGACAGAACACTGAAGCTTTCTTT.

This clonotype appeared once. The rearrangement joins TRBV5-4 to TRBJ2-3; 8 bases line up with TRBD2. Unmatched junction bases numbered 5, after V lost 4 bases and J lost 1 base. Germline V gives CDR1 SGHNT, CDR2 YYREEE (reference sequence). This CDR3 has 15 residues. For the CDR3, the DNA is TGTGCCAGCAGCACCCATAGCGGGGGCACAGATACGCAGTATTTT. Protein sequence: CASSTHSGGTDTQYF. Looking up the rest from reference TRBV5-4 and TRBJ2-3 gives the full variable domain: ETGVTQSPTHLIKTRGQQVTLRCSSQSGHNTVSWYQQALGQGPQFIFQYYREEENGRGNFPPRFSGLQFPNYSSELNVNALELDDSALYLCASSTHSGGTDTQYFGPGTRLTVL.

The chain joins TRBV7-2 to TRBJ2-3; 9 bases agree with TRBD2. Per the germline V gene, CDR1 is SGHTA and CDR2 is FQGNSA. The CDR3 totals 16 residues. V trimming: 5 bases; J trimming: 2 bases; junction bases outside the gene matches: 8. The CDR3 region is CASSAAGGFSTDTQYF. CDR3 DNA: TGTGCCAGCAGCGCGGCGGGAGGGTTTTCCACAGATACGCAGTATTTT. Full variable domain (rest looked up from reference TRBV7-2 and TRBJ2-3): GAGVSQSPSNKVTEKGKDVELRCDPISGHTALYWYRQSLGQGLEFLIYFQGNSAPDKSGLPSDRFSAERTGGSVSTLTIQRTQQEDSAVYLCASSAAGGFSTDTQYFGPGTRLTVL.

This chain links TRBV20-1 with TRBJ2-5; TRBD1 agrees at 11 bases. With 5 bases clipped from V and 4 bases from J, the junction kept 12 bases outside the gene matches. Germline V gives CDR1 DFQATT, CDR2 SNEGSKA (reference sequence). This CDR3 spans 16 amino acids. CDR3: CSALPPWTGGGETQYF. The CDR3, as DNA: TGCAGTGCTCTACCTCCTTGGACAGGGGGCGGAGAGACCCAGTACTTC.

This clonotype was seen more than once but under ten times. This chain joins TRBV6-2 or TRBV6-3 and TRBJ2-3; TRBD1 might be the D (5 bases). This CDR3 is built from 15 residues. The V and J ends lost 8 bases and 2 bases respectively, with 17 bases between them. CDR1 is MNHEY, CDR2 SVGEGT, per germline. The CDR3 DNA is TGTGCCAGCCATCAACCAGGGATATACACAGATACGCAGTATTTT. It encodes CASHQPGIYTDTQYF.

This chain uses TRBV5-4 with TRBJ1-2; possibly TRBD1 for D (6 bases). V lost 0 bases and J lost 8, with 11 bases in between. There are 13 residues in the CDR3. Germline loops: CDR1 SGHNT, CDR2 YYREEE (reference sequence). In DNA form, the CDR3 reads TGTGCCAGCAGCTTGGTACAGGGCGGAGGCTACACCTTC. Translated, it gives CASSLVQGGGYTF.

This clonotype was found a few times. J is TRBJ1-5 and V is TRBV20-1, with D perhaps matching TRBD1 (6 bases). Trimming cost V 5 bases and J 3 bases, with 11 bases left between them. Germline lookup yields CDR1 DFQATT and CDR2 SNEGSKA (reference sequence). There are 13 residues in the CDR3. In DNA, the CDR3 is TGCAGTGCTGGCCGGGACACCAATCAGCCCCAGCATTTT. Translating gives CSAGRDTNQPQHF.

J is TRBJ1-1 and V is TRBV20-1, with TRBD1 matching over 8 bases. This CDR3 region has 13 residues. The germline gives CDR1 DFQATT, CDR2 SNEGSKA (reference sequence). With 0 bases clipped from V and 10 bases from J, the junction kept 7 bases outside the gene matches. CDR3 region: CSARETGVEGAFF. DNA of the CDR3: TGCAGTGCTAGAGAGACAGGGGTGGAAGGAGCTTTCTTT.